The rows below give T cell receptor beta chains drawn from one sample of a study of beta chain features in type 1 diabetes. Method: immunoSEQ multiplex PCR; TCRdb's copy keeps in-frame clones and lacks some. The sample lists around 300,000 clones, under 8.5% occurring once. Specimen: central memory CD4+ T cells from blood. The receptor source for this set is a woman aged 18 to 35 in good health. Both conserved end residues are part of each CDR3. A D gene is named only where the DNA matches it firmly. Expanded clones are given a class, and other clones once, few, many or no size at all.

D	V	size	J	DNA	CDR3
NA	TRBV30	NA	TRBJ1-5	TGTGCCTGGAGTGTAAAGTGGGGCAACAATCAGCCCCAGCATTTT	CAWSVKWGNNQPQHF
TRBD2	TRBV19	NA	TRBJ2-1	TGTGCCAGTAGTATAAGTGGCGGGAGCTCCTACAATGAGCAGTTCTTC	CASSISGGSSYNEQFF
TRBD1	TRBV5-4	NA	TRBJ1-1	TGTGCCAGCAGCTTACAGGGGGGGCACACTGAAGCTTTCTTT	CASSLQGGHTEAFF
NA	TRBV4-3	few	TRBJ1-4	TGCGCCAGCAGCCAACGCAGGGATGGGTCTAATGAAAAACTGTTTTTT	CASSQRRDGSNEKLFF
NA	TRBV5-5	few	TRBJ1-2	TGTGCCAGCAGCTTAGAGAGATATGGCTACACCTTC	CASSLERYGYTF
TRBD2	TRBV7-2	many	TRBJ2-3	TGTGCCAGCAGCTACAGACTAGCGGGGGCCAGCACAGATACGCAGTATTTT	CASSYRLAGASTDTQYF
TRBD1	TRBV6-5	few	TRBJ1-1	TGTGCCAGCAGTCAGGGGGTCAACACTGAAGCTTTCTTT	CASSQGVNTEAFF
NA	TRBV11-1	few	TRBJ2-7	TGTGCCAGCAGCTCGGTCGGGAGCCATCCCTACGAGCAGTACTTC	CASSSVGSHPYEQYF
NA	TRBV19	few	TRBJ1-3	TGTGCCAGTAGTAGGACGTTCGGAAACACCATATATTTT	CASSRTFGNTIYF
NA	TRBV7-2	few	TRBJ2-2	TGTGCCAGCCGAGGGGGGCCGAACACCGGGGAGCTGTTTTTT	CASRGGPNTGELFF
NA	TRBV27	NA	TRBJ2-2	TGTGCCAGCAGTTTAAGGCTTGACCATAACACCGGGGAGCTGTTTTTT	CASSLRLDHNTGELFF
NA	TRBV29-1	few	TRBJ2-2	TGCAGCGTTCTCCCAGTTGCAACCGGGGAGCTGTTTTTT	CSVLPVATGELFF
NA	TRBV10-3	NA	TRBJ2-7	TGTGCCACCCTGGGTTCGGGCAGGTCCTACGAGCAGTACTTC	CATLGSGRSYEQYF
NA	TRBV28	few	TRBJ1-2	TGTGCCAGCGGCCGAAACTATGGCTACACCTTC	CASGRNYGYTF
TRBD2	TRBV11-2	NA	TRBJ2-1	TGTGCCAGCACTCGAACCTCTAGCGGGAGTACGAATGAGCAGTTCTTC	CASTRTSSGSTNEQFF
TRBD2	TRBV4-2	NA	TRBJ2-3	TGTGCCAGCAGCCATAGCGGGGGCCTAGCCGACACAGATACGCAGTATTTT	CASSHSGGLADTDTQYF
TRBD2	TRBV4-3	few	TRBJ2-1	TGCGCCAGCAGCCAAGATTCCCTCCTAGCGGGATCTGTCAATGAGCAGTTCTTC	CASSQDSLLAGSVNEQFF
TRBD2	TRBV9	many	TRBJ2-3	TGTGCCAGCAGCCCTGGACTAGCGTCAGATACGCAGTATTTT	CASSPGLASDTQYF
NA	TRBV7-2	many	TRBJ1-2	TGTGCCAGCAGCTTACCAGGGACCTATGGCTACACCTTC	CASSLPGTYGYTF
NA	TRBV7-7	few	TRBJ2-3	TGTGCCAGCAGCTTATTGGGGGGCCGCACAGATACGCAGTATTTT	CASSLLGGRTDTQYF
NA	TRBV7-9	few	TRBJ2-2	TGTGCCAGCAGCTTATACAGAGGAAACACCGGGGAGCTGTTTTTT	CASSLYRGNTGELFF
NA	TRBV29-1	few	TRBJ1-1	TGCAGCGTTGAAGAATCGGTGAACACTGAAGCTTTCTTT	CSVEESVNTEAFF
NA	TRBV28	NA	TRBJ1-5	TGTGCCAGCAGGGGAACAGGGTCCGGGGTCGATCAGCCCCAGCATTTT	CASRGTGSGVDQPQHF